This TCR beta chain was sequenced for a study of shared clonotypes between healthy human individuals. Authors' analysis steps: Owing to the provision of junction-only sequences devoid of quality scores by immunoSEQ, filtering differed. Sequencing was performed with immunoSEQ multiplex PCR; in TCRdb, only in-frame clones are kept and a portion is missing. V and J calls plus clone size are reproduced from that table; the DNA served to infer D and trimming. Seen here are 550,000 to 800,000 clones, about 74% observed once, and the top ten hold over 1.5%. Only Caucasian adults living in Nashville, Tennessee served as donors. The TCR sequence derives from a woman aged 25 to 45 in good health. Sequenced sample: memory CD4+ T cells sorted from blood. As to subset: CD45RA-negative fraction.

CDR3 residues: CASSNRVGGYTF. The CDR3, as DNA: TGTGCCAGCAGTAACAGGGTTGGGGGCTACACCTTC. The chain combines TRBV28 with TRBJ1-2, with TRBD1 as a possible D gene (6 bases). Trimming took off 5 bases at V and 8 bases at J, with 12 bases between the two ends. CDR1 MDHEN and CDR2 SYDVKM come from the germline V gene. CDR3 length equals 12 residues.